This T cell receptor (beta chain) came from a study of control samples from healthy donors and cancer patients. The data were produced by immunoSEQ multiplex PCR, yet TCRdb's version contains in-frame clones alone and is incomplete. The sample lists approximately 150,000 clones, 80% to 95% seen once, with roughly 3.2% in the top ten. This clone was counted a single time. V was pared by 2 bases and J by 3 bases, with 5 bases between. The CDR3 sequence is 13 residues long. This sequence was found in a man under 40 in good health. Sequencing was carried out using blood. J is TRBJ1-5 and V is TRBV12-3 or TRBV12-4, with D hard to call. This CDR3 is CASSLISNQPQHF. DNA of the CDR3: TGTGCCAGCAGTTTAATTTCCAATCAGCCCCAGCATTTT.